The following is a T cell receptor beta chain sequence with its context. Its antigen is unidentified. The protocol was immunoSEQ multiplex PCR, while the TCRdb copy is restricted to in-frame clones and leaves out a portion. Here the sample spans fewer than 90,000 clones, roughly three quarters being singletons. This entry comes from a study of early stage breast cancer tumors. Across the whole study: Of about 17 invasive breast tumors, fewer than 13 were hormone receptor-positive, HER2-negative. Invasive lobular carcinomas made up about 30% of the 12 ER+/PR+/HER2- tumors.

Study-wide results and limits: Enriched TCRB sequences shared across patients were mostly commonly generated sequences.

The germline CDR1 and CDR2 sequences are LNHDA and SQIVND (reference sequence). V lost 4 bases to trimming and J lost 0 bases, with 12 bases between them. The CDR3 runs 15 residues. Sequences were obtained from blood. The chain links TRBV19 to TRBJ1-2, with D uncertain. The receptor was isolated from a person in their sixties with breast cancer. CDR3 DNA: TGTGCCAGTAGTAATTCGGCCTTGGCTAACTATGGCTACACCTTC. Translation: CASSNSALANYGYTF.